This T cell receptor beta chain was identified in a study of blood T cell repertoires in COVID-19. Overall study context: Collection of acute and convalescent COVID-19 samples took place in the United States, Italy and Spain. PBMCs, B-cell-depleted T cells, or T cells were the source of the cDNA or gDNA that made up the material.

Study processing details: The authors estimated nucleated cell counts from reference gene primer amplification. Data came from immunoSEQ multiplex PCR; TCRdb stores just in-frame clones and leaves some out. D and trimming come from the DNA, and the V and J calls and clone size come from that table. Of roughly 120,000 clones detected, under 80% appear once; the ten largest clones hold roughly 2%. Trimming shortened V by 7 bases and J by 4 bases, and 10 bases separated the two germline ends. CDR3 length: 12 amino acids. Germline V gene data show CDR1 as MGHDK and CDR2 as SYGVNS. This chain links TRBV25-1 with TRBJ1-1; D perhaps matches TRBD1 (5 bases). Sequencing was done on a sample of peripheral blood. This receptor was obtained from a man aged 65 to 85 with acute or convalescent COVID-19. The CDR3 nucleotides are TGTGCCAGCACACATGGGGCCACTGAAGCTTTCTTT. Translated, it gives CASTHGATEAFF.